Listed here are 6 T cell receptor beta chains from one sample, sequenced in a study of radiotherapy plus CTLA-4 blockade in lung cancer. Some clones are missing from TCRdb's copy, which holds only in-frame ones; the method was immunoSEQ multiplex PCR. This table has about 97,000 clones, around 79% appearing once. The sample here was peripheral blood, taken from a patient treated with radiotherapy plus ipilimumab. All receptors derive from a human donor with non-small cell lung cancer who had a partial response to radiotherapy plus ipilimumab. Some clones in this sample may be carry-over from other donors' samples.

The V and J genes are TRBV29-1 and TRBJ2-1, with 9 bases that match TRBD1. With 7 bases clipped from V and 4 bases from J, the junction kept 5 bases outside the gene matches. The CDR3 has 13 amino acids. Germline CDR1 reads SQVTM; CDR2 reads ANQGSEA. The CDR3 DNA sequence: TGCAGCGCTACAGGGGGCTCTTACAATGAGCAGTTCTTC. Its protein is CSATGGSYNEQFF.

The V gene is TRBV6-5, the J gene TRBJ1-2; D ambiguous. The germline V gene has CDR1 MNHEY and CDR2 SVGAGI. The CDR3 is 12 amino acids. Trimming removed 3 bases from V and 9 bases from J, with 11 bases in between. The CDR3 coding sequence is TGTGCCAGCAGTTATCTCGCCAGGAGCTACACCTTC. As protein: CASSYLARSYTF.

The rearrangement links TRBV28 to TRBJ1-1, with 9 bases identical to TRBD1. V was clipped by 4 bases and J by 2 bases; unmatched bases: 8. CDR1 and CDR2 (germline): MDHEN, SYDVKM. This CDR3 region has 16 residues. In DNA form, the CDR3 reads TGTGCCAGCAGTTATGGGGGAACAGGGGGCAACACTGAAGCTTTCTTT. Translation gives CASSYGGTGGNTEAFF.

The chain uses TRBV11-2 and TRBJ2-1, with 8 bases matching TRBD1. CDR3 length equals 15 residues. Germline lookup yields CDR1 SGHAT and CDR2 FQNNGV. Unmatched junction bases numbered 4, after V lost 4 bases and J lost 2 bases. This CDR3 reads CASSYEGQAYNEQFF. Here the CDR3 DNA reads TGTGCCAGCAGCTATGAGGGACAGGCCTACAATGAGCAGTTCTTC.

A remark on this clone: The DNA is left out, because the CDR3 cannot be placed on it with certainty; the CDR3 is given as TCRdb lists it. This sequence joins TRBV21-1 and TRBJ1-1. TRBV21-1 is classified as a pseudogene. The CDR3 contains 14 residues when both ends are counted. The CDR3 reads CASLWGEGNTEAFF.

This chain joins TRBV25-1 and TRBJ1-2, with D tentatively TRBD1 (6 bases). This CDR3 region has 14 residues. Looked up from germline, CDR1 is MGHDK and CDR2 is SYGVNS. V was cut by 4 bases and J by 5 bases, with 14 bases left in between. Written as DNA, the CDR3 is TGTGCCAGCAGTGGGACAGCATTCACGTATGGCTACACCTTC. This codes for CASSGTAFTYGYTF.